The clone carrying this TCR beta chain was detected only once. Its matching antigen is unknown. CDR1 is SGHVS and CDR2 is FQNEAQ in the germline V gene. Losses at the gene ends were 3 bases for V and 0 bases for J; bases not matched to a gene: 4. There are 16 residues in the CDR3. Sequencing used immunoSEQ multiplex PCR; TCRdb keeps in-frame clones, though not all of them. There are 90,000 to 150,000 clones in the sample; 88% occur only once, and around 4.5% lies in the top ten. This entry comes from a study of cytomegalovirus exposure and HLA in healthy donors. Study results and limitations: A few of the chains that were CMV-associated were confirmed in vitro to be specific for CMV antigens. Some 150 TCR beta chains were listed as cytomegalovirus-associated. According to a subsequent analysis, TCR clusters identified in the first cohort showed a tendency to co-occur across the 110 or so validation repertoires.

Input material: PBMCs. The sequence was obtained from a man younger than 35 in good health and CMV-seropositive. The J gene is TRBJ2-2, the V gene TRBV7-8, with 7 bases that match TRBD2. CDR3 sequence (DNA): TGTGCCAGCAGCTTCCTGCGGGGGACGAACACCGGGGAGCTGTTTTTT. Encoded protein: CASSFLRGTNTGELFF.